The following is a T cell receptor beta chain sequence with its context. This sample was taken from a study of shared clonotypes between healthy human individuals. V was pared by 0 bases and J by 10 bases, with 16 bases between. Germline V gene data show CDR1 as SGHTA and CDR2 as FQGNSA. This CDR3 has 16 amino acids. Clones were read by immunoSEQ multiplex PCR, and TCRdb kept only the in-frame ones, dropping some. The sample lists 2 million to 3 million clones; around 94% were seen once. Source material: naive CD4+ T cells sorted from blood. The subset is: CD45RA+ positively selected. The J gene is TRBJ1-6, the V gene TRBV7-2; D might be TRBD1 (5 bases). This clonotype originated in a man younger than 30 in good health. The CDR3 loop is CASSLAGGGLESPLHF. The CDR3 nucleotides read TGTGCCAGCAGCTTAGCCGGGGGAGGTCTCGAATCACCCCTCCACTTT.